This T cell receptor (beta chain) appears in the sequencing data of a study of molecular identifiers for immune sequencing clone quantification (dated by TCRdb to the late 2010s). Some background on the complete study: For a replicate experiment, RNA from 20,000 or 100,000 naive CD8 T cells was divided into five aliquots, of which four were sequenced. This methods study used CD8 T cells to benchmark TCR RNA copy counting and molecular-identifier clustering-based TCR repertoire sequencing (MIDCIRS).

This clonotype has a count of ten or more. Its antigen target is currently unknown. Base qualities are not provided; no much larger clone lies one nucleotide away. The receptor library was made with PCR. The instrument was a NextSeq 500. Bulk TCR libraries were generated as previously described, with the TCR primers listed in Table S5 used. The Qiagen AllPrep DNA/RNA kit was used to purify total RNA. Reads from multiple sequencing runs of the same library were pooled before analysis. The original methods were these. Reads were retained only if an exact TCR constant sequence was present, and the retained reads were trimmed to 150 nt and grouped according to their 12-nt molecular barcodes. Within each barcode group, reads were sub-clustered at a 15% Levenshtein threshold, and quality-weighted consensus sequences were built per RNA molecule. Non-functional sequences were discarded, and so were lower-count sequences lying one edit away from another sequence. Based on a fit of two negative binomial distributions, barcode sub-clusters having less than 20% of the maximum read count were discarded. In TCRdb, the public reads were trimmed at Q25 with fastp and aligned with MiXCR, with productive beta chains retained. For every CDR3 protein sequence, its rows merge into one entry that carries the most common genes and DNA. TCRdb, not the authors, supplied the V and J calls. The sample includes some 580,000 distinct CDR3 sequences, with roughly 27% observed a single time. The top ten clones comprise 0.78% of the sample.

Germline trimming: 4 bases from V, 6 bases from J; junction bases outside gene matches: 7. CDR1 MNHEY and CDR2 SMNVEV were looked up in the germline V gene (reference sequence). The CDR3 contains 14 residues, cysteine and phenylalanine counted. Only CDR3 DNA is held: 42 bases, read in frame from base 1. Results the study describes overall, beyond this receptor: The sizes of highly expanded clones could end up underestimated when identical TCR molecules share a barcode. Spiked-in Jurkat TCR RNA (about ten copies' worth), which is not part of the donor repertoire, was contained in the naive libraries. Modeling gave around 3 recovered TCR RNA copies per cell versus approximately 9 by digital PCR, implying about 30% capture efficiency. Without barcode sub-clustering, chimeric consensus sequences inflated TCR diversity; chimeras reached as high as 47%. Spiked-in Jurkat TCR RNA equivalent to a single cell was reported to be detectable even among approximately 900,000 naive CD8 T cells. In CMV-specific effector cells, clones with more than 20 RNA copies contained over 98% of molecules, whereas in naive cells such clones contained under 1% of molecules.

Naive CD8 T cell libraries were made from around 18,000 to 910,000 sorted cells using 10%, 30% or 50% of purified RNA. Naive CD8 T cells were FACS-sorted as CD8+CD4-CCR7+CD45RA+ on a BD FACSAria II into RLT Plus buffer. Detection sensitivity was tested by spiking Jurkat RNA equal to fewer than twelve TCR copies' worth into samples containing about 17,000-1,000,000 naive CD8 T cells. CD8 T cells were enriched using RosetteSep CD8+ T Cell Enrichment Cocktail and Ficoll-Paque, and the enriched cells then underwent ACK red cell lysis. The sequence is built from TRBV27 and TRBJ2-3, with TRBD1 matching 7 junction bases. The sequencing sample was made of naive CD8+ T cells from blood, with Jurkat cell RNA spiked in. What this sample's cell subset or site label stands for: FACS-sorted CD8+CD4-CCR7+CD45RA+ naive T cells. The sequence came from a human donor in good health. Some libraries in this study had Jurkat cell RNA spiked in. The DNA sequence reads TGTGCCAGCAGTTCCTGGGACAGCCGGGATACGCAGTATTTT. Translated, this gives CASSSWDSRDTQYF.